Listed below are T cell receptor beta chains from one sample, sequenced in a study of blood T cell repertoires in COVID-19. TCRdb's table, derived via immunoSEQ multiplex PCR, lists solely in-frame clones and lacks some. The sample lists roughly 10,000 clones; 80% to 85% were seen once. Material for sequencing was peripheral blood. The receptor source for this set is a man between 65 and 85 years old with active COVID-19. The CDR3 runs from the conserved cysteine through the conserved F or W. A D gene is named only where the DNA matches it firmly. Not every row has a clone size; where given, it reads once, few, many or a size class.

V gene: TRBV12-3/TRBV12-4; clone size: -; J gene: TRBJ1-2; D gene: -; CDR3 protein: CASSSYRAYGYTF; CDR3 DNA: TGTGCCAGCAGTTCTTACAGGGCGTACGGCTACACCTTC
V gene: TRBV3-1/TRBV3-2; clone size: -; J gene: TRBJ2-7; D gene: -; CDR3 protein: CASSPGWIAQYEQYF; CDR3 DNA: TGTGCCAGCAGCCCGGGTTGGATAGCGCAGTACGAGCAGTACTTC
V gene: TRBV28; clone size: -; J gene: TRBJ2-7; D gene: -; CDR3 protein: CASSSPPLRAYEQYF; CDR3 DNA: TGTGCCAGCAGTTCCCCCCCTCTGCGGGCCTACGAGCAGTACTTC
V gene: TRBV3-1/TRBV3-2; clone size: -; J gene: TRBJ1-2; D gene: TRBD1; CDR3 protein: CASSRQGSYGYTF; CDR3 DNA: TGTGCCAGCAGCCGACAGGGGAGCTATGGCTACACCTTC
V gene: TRBV5-6; clone size: -; J gene: TRBJ2-7; D gene: TRBD1; CDR3 protein: CASSWAGTGDEQYF; CDR3 DNA: TGTGCCAGCAGCTGGGCCGGGACAGGGGACGAGCAGTACTTC
V gene: TRBV6-6; clone size: once; J gene: TRBJ2-7; D gene: -; CDR3 protein: CASSPRAGTSSSYEQYF; CDR3 DNA: TGTGCCAGCAGTCCCAGAGCCGGGACATCCAGCTCCTACGAGCAGTACTTC
V gene: TRBV9; clone size: -; J gene: TRBJ2-3; D gene: -; CDR3 protein: CASSTSAADTQYF; CDR3 DNA: TGTGCCAGCAGCACCTCCGCGGCAGATACGCAGTATTTT
V gene: TRBV6-4; clone size: -; J gene: TRBJ2-1; D gene: TRBD2; CDR3 protein: CASSEVAGEYNEQFF; CDR3 DNA: TGTGCCAGCAGTGAGGTAGCGGGGGAGTACAATGAGCAGTTCTTC
V gene: TRBV6-5; clone size: -; J gene: TRBJ1-1; D gene: -; CDR3 protein: CASSSGQNTEAFF; CDR3 DNA: TGTGCCAGCAGCTCAGGACAGAACACTGAAGCTTTCTTT
V gene: TRBV5-1; clone size: few; J gene: TRBJ2-3; D gene: TRBD1; CDR3 protein: CASSLVRTGGGADTQYF; CDR3 DNA: TGCGCCAGCAGCTTGGTCCGGACAGGGGGCGGCGCAGATACGCAGTATTTT
V gene: TRBV6-5; clone size: few; J gene: TRBJ2-7; D gene: -; CDR3 protein: CATEGGNEQYF; CDR3 DNA: TGTGCCACCGAGGGCGGCAACGAGCAGTACTTC
V gene: TRBV27; clone size: -; J gene: TRBJ1-2; D gene: TRBD1; CDR3 protein: CASSSGQGRNYGYTF; CDR3 DNA: TGTGCCAGCAGTTCCGGACAGGGGAGGAACTATGGCTACACCTTC
V gene: TRBV7-8; clone size: once; J gene: TRBJ1-2; D gene: TRBD1; CDR3 protein: CASSSRRDRAVYGYTF; CDR3 DNA: TGTGCCAGCAGCTCCCGACGGGACAGGGCTGTCTATGGCTACACCTTC
V gene: TRBV5-1; clone size: -; J gene: TRBJ2-5; D gene: TRBD2; CDR3 protein: CASSFSGGLQETQYF; CDR3 DNA: TGCGCCAGCAGCTTTAGCGGGGGTCTCCAAGAGACCCAGTACTTC
V gene: TRBV7-8; clone size: -; J gene: TRBJ2-5; D gene: -; CDR3 protein: CASSLFSQETQYF; CDR3 DNA: TGTGCCAGCAGCTTATTCAGCCAAGAGACCCAGTACTTC
V gene: TRBV24-1; clone size: -; J gene: TRBJ1-5; D gene: -; CDR3 protein: CATSDLFSNQPQHF; CDR3 DNA: TGTGCCACCAGTGATCTGTTTAGCAATCAGCCCCAGCATTTT
V gene: TRBV7-2; clone size: -; J gene: TRBJ1-6; D gene: TRBD1; CDR3 protein: CASSNRDRNSPLHF; CDR3 DNA: TGTGCCAGCAGCAACCGGGACAGGAATTCACCCCTCCACTTT
V gene: TRBV3-1/TRBV3-2; clone size: once; J gene: TRBJ2-1; D gene: TRBD2; CDR3 protein: CASSQVLRGLAESNRSSYNEQFF; CDR3 DNA: TGTGCCAGCAGCCAAGTTCTCAGGGGACTAGCGGAGTCCAACCGTAGCTCCTACAATGAGCAGTTCTTC
V gene: TRBV18; clone size: once; J gene: TRBJ2-7; D gene: TRBD1; CDR3 protein: CASSPGTGSYEQYF; CDR3 DNA: TGTGCCAGCTCACCAGGGACAGGGAGCTACGAGCAGTACTTC
V gene: TRBV4-1; clone size: -; J gene: TRBJ2-1; D gene: TRBD1; CDR3 protein: CASSLGRDRGIGEQFF; CDR3 DNA: TGCGCCAGCAGCCTCGGCCGGGACAGGGGAATAGGTGAGCAGTTCTTC
V gene: TRBV11-2; clone size: -; J gene: TRBJ2-1; D gene: -; CDR3 protein: CASSWRGFQDNEQFF; CDR3 DNA: TGTGCCAGCAGCTGGAGGGGCTTTCAAGACAATGAGCAGTTCTTC
V gene: TRBV18; clone size: few; J gene: TRBJ2-3; D gene: -; CDR3 protein: CASSPNQGDTQYF; CDR3 DNA: TGTGCCAGCTCACCAAACCAGGGGGATACGCAGTATTTT